This T cell receptor (beta chain) is drawn from a study of CD8+CD57+ T cells in acquired aplastic anemia. Across the study: Mean DNA quantity obtained from sorted CD4+ and CD8+ cells was 3 to 3.5 ug. Findings and limits, study-wide: Patients had around 28 CD8+ CDR3 sequences in common with controls (the shared set).

The table lists this clonotype with a few counts. Antigen: not known. Genomic DNA, serving as template, underwent TCR beta VDJ and CDR3 profiling. TCRdb reprocessed the reads with MiXCR, giving one entry per CDR3 protein. The table shows a few hundred thousand distinct CDR3 sequences, with 25% to 40% occurring only once. CDR3 length equals 17 residues. Germline V gene sequence: CDR1 SGHRS, CDR2 YFSETQ. The V gene lost 5 bases and the J gene lost 0 bases, with 19 bases spanning the gap. The sequenced patients had an expansion of CD8+CD57+ cells seen by flow cytometry. Acquired aplastic anemia of severe grade affected all patients. Patients had undergone no therapy by the time their blood was sampled.

The receptor's source is a human donor with aplastic anemia. The chain is built from TRBV5-1 and TRBJ2-3; possibly TRBD1 for D (6 bases). Sequenced sample: sorted CD4+, CD8+, or CD8+CD57+ T cells (not recorded which) from PBMCs. CDR3 region: CASRYQPTGLSTDTQYF. The CDR3, as DNA: TGCGCCAGCAGGTATCAACCCACAGGGCTGAGCACAGATACGCAGTATTTT.